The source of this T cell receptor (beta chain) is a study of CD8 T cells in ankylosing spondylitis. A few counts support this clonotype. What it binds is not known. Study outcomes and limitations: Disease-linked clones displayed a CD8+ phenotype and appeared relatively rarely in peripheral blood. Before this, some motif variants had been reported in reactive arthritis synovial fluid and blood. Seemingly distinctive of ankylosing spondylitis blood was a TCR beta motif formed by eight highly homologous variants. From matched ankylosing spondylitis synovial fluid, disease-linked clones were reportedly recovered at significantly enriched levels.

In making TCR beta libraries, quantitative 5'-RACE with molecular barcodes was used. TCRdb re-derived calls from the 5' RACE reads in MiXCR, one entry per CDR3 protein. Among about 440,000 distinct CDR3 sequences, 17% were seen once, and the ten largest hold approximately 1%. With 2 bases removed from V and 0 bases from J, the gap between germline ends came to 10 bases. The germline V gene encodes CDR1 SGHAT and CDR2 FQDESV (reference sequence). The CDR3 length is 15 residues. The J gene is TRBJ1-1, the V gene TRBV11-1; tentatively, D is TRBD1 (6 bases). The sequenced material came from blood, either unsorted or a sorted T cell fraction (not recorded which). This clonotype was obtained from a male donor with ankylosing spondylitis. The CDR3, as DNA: TGTGCCAGCAGCTTAAGGAAGGGGGTGAACACTGAAGCTTTCTTT. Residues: CASSLRKGVNTEAFF.